Shown below are 27 T cell receptor beta chains from a single sample sequenced in a study of early stage breast cancer tumors. Clones were read by immunoSEQ multiplex PCR, and TCRdb kept only the in-frame ones, dropping some. Of fewer than 30,000 clones in the sample, 75% to 85% were seen once. Sample: blood. The receptors here all came from a person in their sixties with breast cancer.

The chain carries TRBV11-2 and TRBJ1-2; D gene uncertain. From germline, CDR1 is SGHAT and CDR2 FQNNGV. The CDR3 loop spans 13 amino acids. Deletions cut 3 bases from V and 4 bases from J, with 9 bases between. CDR3 loop: CASSFAGSYGYTF. In DNA form, the CDR3 reads TGTGCCAGCAGCTTTGCGGGGTCCTATGGCTACACCTTC.

V gene TRBV7-2 combines with J gene TRBJ1-1; D is unclear. Germline loops: CDR1 SGHTA, CDR2 FQGNSA. The CDR3 is made up of 13 amino acids. V was clipped by 2 bases and J by 3 bases, with 7 bases between them. CDR3 nucleotide sequence: TGTGCCAGCAGCTTAATGTCAGACACTGAAGCTTTCTTT. Its protein is CASSLMSDTEAFF.

DNA of the CDR3: TGTGCCAGCAGTGTTTTAGGAGTAGGCTACACCTTC. It encodes CASSVLGVGYTF. V usage is TRBV2 and J usage is TRBJ1-2; D remains ambiguous. Trimming stripped 4 bases from V and 8 bases from J, with 11 bases between. There are 12 residues in the CDR3. Per germline, CDR1 SNHLY and CDR2 FYNNEI.

The chain couples TRBV7-9 to TRBJ2-7, with 8 bases that match TRBD1. CDR1 and CDR2 from the germline V gene are SEHNR and FQNEAQ (reference sequence). The CDR3 has 13 residues. With V trimmed by 5 bases and J by 5 bases, 5 bases remained unmatched. CDR3 amino acids: CASSGGQGHEQYF. For the CDR3, the DNA is TGTGCCAGCAGCGGTGGACAGGGCCACGAGCAGTACTTC.

The genes are TRBV7-9 and TRBJ1-4; TRBD1 might be the D (5 bases). The CDR3 sequence is 16 residues long. Germline CDR1 SEHNR, CDR2 FQNEAQ (reference sequence). V was pared by 1 base and J by 5 bases, with 14 bases between. CDR3 coding DNA: TGTGCCAGCAGCTTAGGAGCATGGGGGGGGAATGAAAAACTGTTTTTT. Its translation: CASSLGAWGGNEKLFF.

The rearrangement joins TRBV30 to TRBJ2-3; TRBD2 might be the D (6 bases). The CDR3 runs to 13 residues. Trimming took off 5 bases at V and 0 bases at J, with 9 bases between the two ends. In germline, CDR1 is GTSNPN, CDR2 SVGIG (reference sequence). CDR3 sequence (DNA): TGTGCCTGGGTGGAGGGAAGCACAGATACGCAGTATTTT. This gives the protein CAWVEGSTDTQYF. The variable domain in full, with the rest retrieved from reference TRBV30 and TRBJ2-3, is SQTIHQWPATLVQPVGSPLSLECTVEGTSNPNLYWYRQAAGRGLQLLFYSVGIGQISSEVPQNLSASRPQDRQFILSSKKLLLSDSGFYLCAWVEGSTDTQYFGPGTRLTVL.

The rearrangement links TRBV5-4 to TRBJ2-7, with 13 positions matching TRBD2. Trimming removed 0 bases from V and 0 bases from J; junction bases left unmatched: 6. This CDR3 comprises 18 residues. Germline V lookup: CDR1 SGHNT, CDR2 YYREEE (reference sequence). The CDR3 region is CASSLGLAGGPNSYEQYF. Written as DNA, the CDR3 is TGTGCCAGCAGCTTGGGACTAGCGGGAGGCCCCAACTCCTACGAGCAGTACTTC.

This clone occurred a few times. V gene TRBV6-1 combines with J gene TRBJ2-7; tentatively, D is TRBD2 (5 bases). The CDR3 is 14 amino acids. Per germline, CDR1 MNHNS and CDR2 SASEGT. Trimming took off 11 bases at V and 3 bases at J, with 20 bases between the two ends. DNA for the CDR3: TGTGCCCTCGCGGCGGGCCGAGGACTCTACGAGCAGTACTTC. It translates to CALAAGRGLYEQYF.

V and J are TRBV10-3 and TRBJ1-6, with D maybe TRBD1 (6 bases). This CDR3 contains 14 residues. The V end was cut by 0 bases, the J end by 7 bases, with 7 bases between. Germline CDR1 ENHRY, CDR2 SYGVKD. DNA for the CDR3: TGTGCCATCAGTGAGTCGGGGGCCAATTCACCCCTCCACTTT. It specifies CAISESGANSPLHF.

The gene calls are TRBV9 and TRBJ1-2; 7 nucleotides match TRBD1. V lost 0 bases, J lost 1 base, and 9 bases stayed unmatched. Germline V CDR1 and CDR2: SGDLS, YYNGEE. This CDR3 spans 17 amino acids. The CDR3 sequence: CASSVAGTASFNYGYTF. For the CDR3, the DNA is TGTGCCAGCAGCGTAGCCGGGACAGCCAGTTTTAACTATGGCTACACCTTC.

V and J are TRBV13 and TRBJ1-1, with 10 bases fitting TRBD1. There are 15 residues in the CDR3. Losses at the gene ends were 4 bases for V and 7 bases for J; bases not matched to a gene: 9. Germline V gene sequence: CDR1 PRHDT, CDR2 FYEKMQ (reference sequence). The CDR3 sequence is CASSSFGQGGNEAFF. The CDR3 nucleotides are TGTGCCAGCAGCTCATTCGGACAGGGGGGAAATGAAGCTTTCTTT. Full variable domain (missing parts from reference TRBV13 and TRBJ1-1): AAGVIQSPRHLIKEKRETATLKCYPIPRHDTVYWYQQGPGQDPQFLISFYEKMQSDKGSIPDRFSAQQFSDYHSELNMSSLELGDSALYFCASSSFGQGGNEAFFGQGTRLTVV.

The chain uses TRBV19 and TRBJ2-2, with 9 bases fitting TRBD2. The germline CDR1 and CDR2 sequences are LNHDA and SQIVND (reference sequence). The CDR3 is made up of 19 amino acids. V was pared by 5 bases and J by 3 bases, with 16 bases of the junction left unmatched. The CDR3 sequence: CASSPSTVGLAGHTGELFF. As DNA, the CDR3 is TGTGCCAGTAGTCCCAGCACGGTTGGCCTAGCGGGACACACCGGGGAGCTGTTTTTT.

This clone is a singleton in its sample. The V call is TRBV19, the J call TRBJ1-5; D may be TRBD1 (6 bases). The CDR3 runs to 14 residues. The V end was cut by 2 bases, the J end by 1 base, with 6 bases between. From germline, CDR1 is LNHDA and CDR2 SQIVND (reference sequence). The CDR3 coding sequence is TGTGCCAGTAGTATAAGGGGGAGCAATCAGCCCCAGCATTTT. Its protein is CASSIRGSNQPQHF.

The rearrangement joins TRBV5-6 to TRBJ1-1; TRBD1 aligns across 7 bases. This CDR3 comprises 14 residues. The V segment lost 4 bases and the J segment 0 bases; nucleotides outside the gene matches: 3. From germline, CDR1 is SGHDT and CDR2 YYEEEE. In nucleotides, the CDR3 is TGTGCCAGCAGCAGGGGACAGTTGAACACTGAAGCTTTCTTT. Residues: CASSRGQLNTEAFF.

The V call is TRBV13, the J call TRBJ2-3, with D hard to call. The germline CDR1 and CDR2 sequences are PRHDT and FYEKMQ (reference sequence). The CDR3 covers 12 residues. V shed 0 bases and J shed 15 bases, with 13 bases lying between them. Here the CDR3 reads CASSLGRDTPYF. CDR3 nucleotides: TGTGCCAGCAGCTTAGGGCGCGATACGCCCTATTTT.

The chain uses TRBV28 and TRBJ2-5, with 9 bases lining up with TRBD2. The V gene's germline CDR1 is MDHEN and CDR2 SYDVKM. The CDR3 sequence is 14 residues long. V lost 6 bases to trimming and J lost 5 bases; unmatched junction nucleotides: 7. Here the CDR3 reads CASSHSGSSETQYF. The DNA of the CDR3 is TGTGCCAGCAGCCATAGCGGGAGTTCGGAGACCCAGTACTTC.

V usage is TRBV30 and J usage is TRBJ1-1; D uncertain. Germline V CDR1 and CDR2: GTSNPN, SVGIG (reference sequence). Trimming took off 8 bases at V and 2 bases at J, with 15 bases between the two ends. This CDR3 comprises 13 residues. CDR3 sequence: CARVREGNTEAFF. For the CDR3, the DNA is TGTGCCCGCGTCCGGGAGGGAAACACTGAAGCTTTCTTT.

The chain joins TRBV6-4 to TRBJ1-2; tentatively, D is TRBD1 (6 bases). Deletions cut 0 bases from V and 6 bases from J, with 14 bases between. The length of the CDR3 is 15 residues. Looked up from germline, CDR1 is MRHNA and CDR2 is SNTAGT. The DNA of the CDR3 is TGTGCCAGCAGTGACTCGAGTCGGGGGGCAGATGGCTACACCTTC. Translating it yields CASSDSSRGADGYTF.

V gene TRBV9 combines with J gene TRBJ2-7; 10 bases are shared with TRBD1. The CDR3 extends over 16 amino acids. From germline, CDR1 is SGDLS and CDR2 YYNGEE. Trimming removed 0 bases from V and 5 bases from J; junction bases left unmatched: 8. The CDR3 DNA sequence: TGTGCCAGCAGCGTAGGAGCCAGACAGGGGGCCCACGAGCAGTACTTC. It yields the protein CASSVGARQGAHEQYF.

This chain joins TRBV7-9 and TRBJ2-3; TRBD2 aligns across 10 bases. The CDR3 is made up of 18 amino acids. After removal of 5 bases from V and 2 bases from J, the junction contained 13 bases not matched to a gene. CDR1 SEHNR and CDR2 FQNEAQ come from the germline V gene (reference sequence). The CDR3: CASSTTPGLADITDTQYF. The CDR3 bases are TGTGCCAGCAGCACCACCCCCGGACTAGCGGATATCACAGATACGCAGTATTTT.

This rearrangement joins TRBV18 to TRBJ2-7, with D tentatively TRBD1 (5 bases). Trimming left V 3 bases short and J 5 bases short, with 11 bases between. Germline assignment: CDR1 KGHSH and CDR2 LQKENI. The length of the CDR3 is 13 residues. The CDR3 DNA reads TGTGCCAGCTCACCGTTTGACAGAAACGAGCAGTACTTC. It is translated as CASSPFDRNEQYF.

The V call is TRBV7-2, the J call TRBJ1-4; D is unresolved. Germline CDR1 SGHTA, CDR2 FQGNSA. V gave up 5 bases and J gave up 3 bases, with 10 bases separating them. There are 14 residues in the CDR3. CDR3 nucleotide sequence: TGTGCCAGCAGCCTCCGCGGGTCTAATGAAAAACTGTTTTTT. It codes for CASSLRGSNEKLFF. The entire variable domain, with the rest obtained from reference TRBV7-2 and TRBJ1-4, is as follows: GAGVSQSPSNKVTEKGKDVELRCDPISGHTALYWYRQSLGQGLEFLIYFQGNSAPDKSGLPSDRFSAERTGGSVSTLTIQRTQQEDSAVYLCASSLRGSNEKLFFGSGTQLSVL.

This clone has just one count. This chain joins TRBV28 and TRBJ2-5; a possible D gene is TRBD1 (5 bases). The length of the CDR3 is 12 residues. Germline CDR1 reads MDHEN; CDR2 reads SYDVKM. The V and J ends lost 11 bases and 2 bases respectively, with 12 bases between them. The CDR3 DNA is TGTGCCGGCGGCAGGGAACAAGAGACCCAGTACTTC. Translated: CAGGREQETQYF.

The rearrangement links TRBV30 to TRBJ2-7; 7 nucleotides agree with TRBD2. Germline V lookup: CDR1 GTSNPN, CDR2 SVGIG (reference sequence). The length of the CDR3 is 14 residues. The trim removed 5 bases at V and 2 bases at J, leaving 9 bases unmatched. CDR3 DNA sequence: TGTGCCTGGGTTGAGTACGCGGGGGCCTACGAGCAGTACTTC. Protein: CAWVEYAGAYEQYF.

This chain uses TRBV29-1 with TRBJ1-5, with TRBD1 identical over 9 bases. Trimming took 7 bases from V and 4 from J; bases not matched to a gene: 5. The CDR3 has 13 residues. The V gene's germline CDR1 is SQVTM and CDR2 ANQGSEA. The CDR3 sequence: CSACGQGNQPQHF. The CDR3, as DNA: TGCAGCGCCTGTGGACAGGGGAATCAGCCCCAGCATTTT. Full variable domain (outside the CDR3, taken from reference TRBV29-1 and TRBJ1-5): SAVISQKPSRDICQRGTSLTIQCQVDSQVTMMFWYRQQPGQSLTLIATANQGSEATYESGFVIDKFPISRPNLTFSTLTVSNMSPEDSSIYLCSACGQGNQPQHFGDGTRLSIL.

The gene calls are TRBV18 and TRBJ1-5, with 7 bases matching TRBD1. This CDR3 is built from 15 residues. V lost 8 bases and J lost 5; bases outside the gene matches: 12. Germline V gene lookup returns CDR1 KGHSH and CDR2 LQKENI. CDR3 loop: CASAGNTGADQPQHF. In DNA, the CDR3 is TGTGCCAGCGCCGGGAACACAGGGGCAGATCAGCCCCAGCATTTT.

The rearrangement uses TRBV5-6 and TRBJ2-7; 8 bases are shared with TRBD1. J gave up 1 base and V 4 bases, and 10 bases lay outside the gene matches. The CDR3 contains 16 residues. CDR1 and CDR2 (germline): SGHDT, YYEEEE. CDR3 residues: CASSRGGDRTSYEQYF. The CDR3 nucleotides read TGTGCCAGCAGCCGAGGTGGGGACAGGACGTCCTACGAGCAGTACTTC.